Below are 2 T cell receptor beta chains sequenced from a single sample in a study of cytomegalovirus exposure and HLA in healthy donors (TCRdb year 2017). Receptor libraries were prepared by the immunoSEQ multiplex PCR assay. A mixture of 60 forward primers for TCR Vbeta segments and 13 reverse primers for TCR Jbeta segments was used in the multiplex PCR. TCRdb stores this immuneACCESS table with in-frame sequences only. Part of the clones is absent; in the studies checked, under half of the shortfall reflects unresolved V genes, and no reason is known for the rest. Recorded for this sample are about 73,000 clones; about 75% of them occurred a single time. 9.5% to 15% of the sample rests with the top ten. The sequencing input was PBMCs. These receptors all come from a man between 65 and 85 years old in good health and CMV-seronegative.

The chain employs TRBV5-6 and TRBJ1-2; TRBD1 matches at 9 bases. V shed 5 bases, J shed 4 bases, and the junction held 6 bases outside the gene matches. Germline loops: CDR1 SGHDT, CDR2 YYEEEE. This CDR3 region has 14 residues. In DNA form, the CDR3 reads TGTGCCAGCAGTGGCGACAGGGGGACCTATGGCTACACCTTC. This translates into CASSGDRGTYGYTF.

This chain connects TRBV5-1 to TRBJ2-2, with D perhaps TRBD1 (6 bases). Germline-derived CDR1 and CDR2 are SGHRS and YFSETQ. The CDR3 is 12 residues long. Trimming cost V 2 bases and J 8 bases, with 7 bases left between them. CDR3 bases: TGCGCCAGCAGCTTTACAGGGGGGGAGCTGTTTTTT. Protein product: CASSFTGGELFF.